The source of this T cell receptor beta chain is a study of regulatory T cells in long-lasting Graves disease. Points from the study as a whole: Persistent Graves' patients showed a TCR diversity that was lower than that of newly diagnosed ones.

This clonotype was detected a few times. Antigen: not known. V shed 5 bases and J shed 7 bases, with 15 bases lying between them. The CDR3 sequence is 15 residues long. Germline V gene lookup returns CDR1 MNHNS and CDR2 SASEGT. Specified time point: newly diagnosed GD, antithyroid drugs for less than 3 months. The authors made the TCR library using RNA they extracted from PBMCs. Building the TCR beta libraries relied on iRepertoire HTBI primers, and CDR3 regions underwent Arm-PCR. TCRdb re-derived calls from the multiplex PCR reads in MiXCR, one entry per CDR3 protein. Altogether 350,000 to 550,000 distinct CDR3 sequences are present, under 15% being singletons, with the ten largest covering around 15%. The sample was also reused in another study, on T cells in Graves' hyperthyroidism and ophthalmopathy. From that second work: When the TCR CDR3 underwent first-round RT-PCR, the HTBI primer set was used. Blood samples included most of the expanded thyroid clonotypes exceeding 0.001.

The V gene is TRBV6-1, the J gene TRBJ1-6; weak D call: TRBD1 (6 bases). The receptor was derived from a woman aged 25-40 years with Graves disease. The sample was peripheral blood mononuclear cells (PBMCs), taken at new diagnosis, from a patient treated with antithyroid drugs. CDR3: CASSKVTGSNSPLHF. CDR3 in DNA: TGTGCCAGCAGTAAAGTAACAGGGTCCAATTCACCCCTCCACTTT.